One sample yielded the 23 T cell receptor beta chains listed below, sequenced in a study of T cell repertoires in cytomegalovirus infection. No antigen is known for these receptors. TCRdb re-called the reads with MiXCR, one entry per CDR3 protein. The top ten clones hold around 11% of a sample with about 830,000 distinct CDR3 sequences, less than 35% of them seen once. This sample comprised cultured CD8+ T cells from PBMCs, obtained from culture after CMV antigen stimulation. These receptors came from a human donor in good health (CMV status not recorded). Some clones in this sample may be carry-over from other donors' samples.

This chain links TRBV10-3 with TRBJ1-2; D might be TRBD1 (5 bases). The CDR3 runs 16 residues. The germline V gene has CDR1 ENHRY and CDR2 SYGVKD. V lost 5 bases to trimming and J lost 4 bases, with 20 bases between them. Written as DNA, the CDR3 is TGTGCCATCAGTATAACTACAGGAGAGAACCTCTATGGCTACACCTTC. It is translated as CAISITTGENLYGYTF.

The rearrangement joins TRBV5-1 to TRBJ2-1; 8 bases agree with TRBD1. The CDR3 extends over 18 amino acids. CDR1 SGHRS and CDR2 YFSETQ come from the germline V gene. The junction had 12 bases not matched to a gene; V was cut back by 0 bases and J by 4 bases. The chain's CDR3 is CASSLARSRTGSYNEQFF. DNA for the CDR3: TGCGCCAGCAGCTTGGCCCGGTCTAGGACAGGGAGTTACAATGAGCAGTTCTTC.

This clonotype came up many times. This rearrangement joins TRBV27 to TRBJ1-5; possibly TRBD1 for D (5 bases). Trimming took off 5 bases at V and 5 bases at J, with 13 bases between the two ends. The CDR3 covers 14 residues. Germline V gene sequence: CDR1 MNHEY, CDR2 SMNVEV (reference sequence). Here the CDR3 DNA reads TGTGCCAGCAGTGCAGGGTACTCACATCAGCCCCAGCATTTT. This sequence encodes CASSAGYSHQPQHF.

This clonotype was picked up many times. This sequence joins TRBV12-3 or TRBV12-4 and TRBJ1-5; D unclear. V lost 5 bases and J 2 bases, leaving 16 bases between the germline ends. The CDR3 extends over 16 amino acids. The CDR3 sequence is CASSRSGPRGNQPQHF. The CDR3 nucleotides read TGTGCCAGCAGTCGATCCGGGCCCCGAGGCAATCAGCCCCAGCATTTT.

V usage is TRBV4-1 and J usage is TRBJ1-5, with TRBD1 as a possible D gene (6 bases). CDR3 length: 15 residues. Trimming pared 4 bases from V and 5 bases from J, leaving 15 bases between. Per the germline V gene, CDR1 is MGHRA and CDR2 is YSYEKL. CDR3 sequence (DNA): TGCGCCAGCAGCCCCCTTGGGAGGGGGGATCAGCCCCAGCATTTT. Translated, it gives CASSPLGRGDQPQHF.

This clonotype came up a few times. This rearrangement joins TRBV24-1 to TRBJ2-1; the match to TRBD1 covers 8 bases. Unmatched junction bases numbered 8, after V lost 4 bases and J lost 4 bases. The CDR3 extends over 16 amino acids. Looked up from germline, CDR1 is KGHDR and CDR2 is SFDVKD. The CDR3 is CATSESTGGSYNEQFF. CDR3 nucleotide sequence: TGTGCCACCAGTGAAAGCACAGGGGGTTCATACAATGAGCAGTTCTTC.

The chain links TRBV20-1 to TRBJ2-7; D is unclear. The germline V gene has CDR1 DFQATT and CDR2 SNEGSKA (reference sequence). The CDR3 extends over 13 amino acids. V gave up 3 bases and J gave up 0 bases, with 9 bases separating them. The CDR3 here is CSARGYLSYEQYV. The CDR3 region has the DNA TGCAGTGCTAGGGGATATCTCTCCTACGAGCAGTACGTC.

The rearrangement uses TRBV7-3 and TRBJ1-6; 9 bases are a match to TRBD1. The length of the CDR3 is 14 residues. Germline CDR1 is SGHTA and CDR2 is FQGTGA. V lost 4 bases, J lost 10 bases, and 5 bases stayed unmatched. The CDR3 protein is CASSSAGTGSPLHF. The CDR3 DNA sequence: TGTGCCAGCAGCTCCGCCGGGACAGGGTCACCCCTCCACTTT.

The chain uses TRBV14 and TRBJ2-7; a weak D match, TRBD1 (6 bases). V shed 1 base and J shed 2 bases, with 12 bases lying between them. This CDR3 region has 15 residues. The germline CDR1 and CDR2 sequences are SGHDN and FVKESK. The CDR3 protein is CASSQGRDNAYEQYF. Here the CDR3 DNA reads TGTGCCAGCAGCCAAGGTCGGGACAACGCCTACGAGCAGTACTTC.

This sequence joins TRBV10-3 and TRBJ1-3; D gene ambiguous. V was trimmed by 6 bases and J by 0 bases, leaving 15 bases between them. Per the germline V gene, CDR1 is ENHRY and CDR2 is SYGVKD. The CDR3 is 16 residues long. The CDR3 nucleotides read TGTGCCATCAGCGTTTCGTCCTTGCGCTCTGGAAACACCATATATTTT. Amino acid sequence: CAISVSSLRSGNTIYF.

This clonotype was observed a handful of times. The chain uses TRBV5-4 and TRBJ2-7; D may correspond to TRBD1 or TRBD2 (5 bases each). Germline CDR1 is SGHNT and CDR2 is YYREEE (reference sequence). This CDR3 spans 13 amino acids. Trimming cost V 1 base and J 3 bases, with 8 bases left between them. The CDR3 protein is CASSLWGNYEQYV. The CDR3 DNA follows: TGTGCCAGCAGCTTGTGGGGGAACTACGAGCAGTACGTC.

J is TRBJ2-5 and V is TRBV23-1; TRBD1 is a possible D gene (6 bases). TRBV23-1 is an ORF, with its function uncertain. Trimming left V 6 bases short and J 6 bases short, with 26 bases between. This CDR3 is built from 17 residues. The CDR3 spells CASRIGGRDRIRKTQYF. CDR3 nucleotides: TGCGCCAGCAGGATTGGGGGCCGGGACCGGATTAGGAAGACCCAGTACTTC.

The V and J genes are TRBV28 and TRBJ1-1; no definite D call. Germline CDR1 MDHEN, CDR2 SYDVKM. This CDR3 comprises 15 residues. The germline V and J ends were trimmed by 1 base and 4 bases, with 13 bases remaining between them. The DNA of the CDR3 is TGTGCCAGCAGTTTATTTCGACGAGGGAGCACTGAAGCTTTCTTT. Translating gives CASSLFRRGSTEAFF.

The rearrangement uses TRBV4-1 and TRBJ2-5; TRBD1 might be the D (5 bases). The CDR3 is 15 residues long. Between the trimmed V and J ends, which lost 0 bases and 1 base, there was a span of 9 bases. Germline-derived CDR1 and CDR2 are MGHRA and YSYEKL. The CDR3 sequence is CASSQDRTIQETQYF. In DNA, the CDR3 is TGCGCCAGCAGCCAAGATCGGACAATCCAAGAGACCCAGTACTTC.

The CDR3 bases are TGTGCCAGCAGTTACTCTGGGGGGCGTTACAATGAGCAGTTCTTC. This codes for CASSYSGGRYNEQFF. The chain employs TRBV6-5 and TRBJ2-1; D possibly uses TRBD1 or TRBD2 (6 bases each). Deletions cut 0 bases from V and 4 bases from J, with 10 bases between. The V gene's germline CDR1 is MNHEY and CDR2 SVGAGI. CDR3 size: 15 residues.

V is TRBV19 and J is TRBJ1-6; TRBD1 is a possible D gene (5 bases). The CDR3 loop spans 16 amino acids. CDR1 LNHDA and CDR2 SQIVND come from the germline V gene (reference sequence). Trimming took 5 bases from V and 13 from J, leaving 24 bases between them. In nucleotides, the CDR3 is TGTGCCAGTAGTCTCCAAACGGGGCAGTATTTAAGGCCCCTCCACTTT. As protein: CASSLQTGQYLRPLHF.

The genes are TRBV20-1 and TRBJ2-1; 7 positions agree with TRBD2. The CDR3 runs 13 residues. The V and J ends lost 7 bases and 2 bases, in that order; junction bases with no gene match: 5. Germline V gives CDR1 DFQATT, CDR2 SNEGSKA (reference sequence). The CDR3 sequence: CSVYGGTYNEQFF. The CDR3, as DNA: TGCAGTGTTTACGGGGGGACCTACAATGAGCAGTTCTTC.

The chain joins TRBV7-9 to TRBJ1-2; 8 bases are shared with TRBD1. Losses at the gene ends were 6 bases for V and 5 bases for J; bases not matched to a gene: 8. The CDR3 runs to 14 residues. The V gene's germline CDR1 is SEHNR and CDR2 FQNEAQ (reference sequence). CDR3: CASSFTGGGYGYTF. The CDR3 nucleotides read TGTGCCAGCAGTTTTACAGGGGGAGGTTATGGCTACACCTTC.

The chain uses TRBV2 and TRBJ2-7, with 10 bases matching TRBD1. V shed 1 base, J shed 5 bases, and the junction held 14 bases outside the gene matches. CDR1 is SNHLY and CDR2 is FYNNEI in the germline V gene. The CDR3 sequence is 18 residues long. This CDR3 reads CASSEEPPWTGGRHEQYF. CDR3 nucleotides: TGTGCCAGCAGTGAAGAACCGCCCTGGACAGGGGGTCGCCACGAGCAGTACTTC.

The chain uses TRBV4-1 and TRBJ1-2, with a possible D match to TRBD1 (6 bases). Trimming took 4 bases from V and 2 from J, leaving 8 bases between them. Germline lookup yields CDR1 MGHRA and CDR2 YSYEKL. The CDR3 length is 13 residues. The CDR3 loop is CASSRGGNYGYTF. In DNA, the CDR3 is TGCGCCAGCAGCCGGGGGGGCAACTATGGCTACACCTTC.

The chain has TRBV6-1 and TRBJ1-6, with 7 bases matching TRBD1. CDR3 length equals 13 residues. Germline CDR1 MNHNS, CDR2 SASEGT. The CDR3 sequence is CAAGPGGNSPLHF. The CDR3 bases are TGTGCTGCAGGGCCAGGGGGTAATTCACCCCTCCACTTT.

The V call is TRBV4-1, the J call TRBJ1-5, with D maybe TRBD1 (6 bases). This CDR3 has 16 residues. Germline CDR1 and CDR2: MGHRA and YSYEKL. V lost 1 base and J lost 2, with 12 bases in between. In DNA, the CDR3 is TGCGCCAGCAGCCAAGTGACAGCAGGGGGCAATCAGCCCCAGCATTTT. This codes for CASSQVTAGGNQPQHF.

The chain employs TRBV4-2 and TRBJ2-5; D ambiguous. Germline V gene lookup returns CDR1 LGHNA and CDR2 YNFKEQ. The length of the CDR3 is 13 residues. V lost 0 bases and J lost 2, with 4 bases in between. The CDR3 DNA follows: TGTGCCAGCAGCCAAGATCCACAAGAGACCCAGTACTTC. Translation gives CASSQDPQETQYF.